These 5 T cell receptor beta chains share one sample of origin, sequenced in a study of CXCR3-negative and CXCR3-positive naive CD8 T cells. Findings and caveats of the study: CXCR3-positive naive cells had more hydrophobic TRB CDR3s than CXCR3-negative naive cells.

No antigen has been identified for these receptors. UMI-labeled TRB cDNA libraries were prepared by 5' RACE. TCRdb reprocessed the 5' RACE reads and keeps a single row for each CDR3 protein, giving no DNA. This table holds 150,000 to 170,000 distinct CDR3 sequences. Sequencing was carried out using naive CXCR3+ CD8+ T cells from blood. Subset noted: CD45RO-CCR7+CD27+CD95- naive CD8+ T cells expressing CXCR3 (TNR3+). Every receptor here comes from a human donor in good health. Some clones in this sample may be carry-over from other donors' samples.

This chain uses TRBV13 with TRBJ1-6. Germline V lookup: CDR1 PRHDT, CDR2 FYEKMQ (reference sequence). This CDR3 comprises 16 residues. The CDR3 loop reads CASSPRQGLYNSPLHF.

V is TRBV28 and J is TRBJ2-3; the TCRdb call, TRBD2, lacks DNA for checking. CDR3 length equals 18 residues. Germline V lookup: CDR1 MDHEN, CDR2 SYDVKM. CDR3 residues: CASSLYQTSGGSTDTQYF.

The chain uses TRBV27 and TRBJ1-2; TCRdb's D call, TRBD1, is unchecked because there is no DNA. The CDR3 extends over 13 amino acids. Germline assignment: CDR1 MNHEY and CDR2 SMNVEV (reference sequence). CDR3 in amino acids: CASSPKQGGGYTF.

This chain uses TRBV6-1 with TRBJ2-7. This CDR3 region has 12 residues. Germline V gives CDR1 MNHNS, CDR2 SASEGT. This CDR3 reads CASRDTSYEQYF.

The rearrangement links TRBV28 to TRBJ1-5. Germline V CDR1 and CDR2: MDHEN, SYDVKM. The CDR3 has 13 amino acids. CDR3 amino acids: CASSQRVRQPQHF.